What follows is one T cell receptor beta chain and its context. Its antigen is unknown. Qualities for individual bases were not recorded, and no much larger clone is one base off. In the prospective study, participants were about 18 to 100 years old, resided in 24 geographic areas of the United States, and were enrolled through a virtual design. In the prospective study, cohorts were assigned on the basis of participant-reported clinical history obtained from a screening survey and a study questionnaire. A participant counted as exposed if, within 2 weeks of entering the study, that participant had been in contact with someone who had a PCR-confirmed or clinician-diagnosed COVID-19 case. Each participant in the prospective study had whole blood, serum and a nasopharyngeal or oropharyngeal swab collected by mobile phlebotomists. Prospective study participants could optionally give additional blood draws and questionnaires over an approximately two-month period. Prospective study blood samples were shipped either frozen or at room temperature before DNA extraction.

TCRbeta CDR3 regions were amplified from genomic DNA by means of the immunoSEQ Assay, a bias-controlled multiplex PCR. The source study handled its data this way. The number of nucleated cells in each sample was estimated from the amplification of reference gene primers within the assay. To quantify the absolute abundance of each unique TCRbeta CDR3 rearrangement, sequence reads were collapsed and filtered. For each sample, productive Simpson clonality was calculated as the square root of Simpson's diversity index across productive rearrangements. Here the immuneACCESS table is served through TCRdb, limited to in-frame sequences with V and J called. Missing clones are a known gap in these copies; in checked studies unresolved V genes cover under half, and the rest lacks a known reason. V and J calls and clone size are as listed in that table; D and trimming were resolved from the DNA. The sample yields roughly 320,000 clones; approximately 91% were counted once. Of the sample, approximately 4.1% falls within the top ten clones.

The record originates from a study of blood T cell repertoires in COVID-19 (dated by TCRdb to 2018 to 2021). As for the study more broadly: Samples covering the acute and convalescent phases of COVID-19 were provided by collaborators in the United States, Italy and Spain. The material from the prospective study consisted of cDNA or gDNA derived from T cells, B-cell-depleted T cells, or PBMCs. Deeply sampled blood TCRbeta repertoires from subjects exposed to, actively infected with, or recovered from COVID-19 were included in the dataset. A freely available public database, intended as a resource for researchers studying the immune response to SARS-CoV-2, is where the repertoires were released. Samples came from the ongoing ImmuneRACE study (first 160 participants) plus 1,254 subjects from 6 global collaborators. Sample metadata almost always included a de-identified subject ID, COVID-19 status, age in years and sex. HLA class I and class II types, where available, came from metadata supplied by the sample provider rather than from assay-based typing.

V is cut back by 4 bases and J by 6 bases, with 3 bases in the junction unmatched. In the germline V gene (reference sequence), CDR1 corresponds to DFQATT and CDR2 to SNEGSKA. Counted from cysteine to phenylalanine, this CDR3 has 12 amino acids. Only the CDR3 portion is preserved as DNA: 36 bases, with reading frame beginning at the first base. Summary of the overall study and its limitations: The quantity of clinical and demographic metadata differed by source and by participant and was supplied without curation.

The sequence was collected from a woman younger than 45 who had been exposed to COVID-19. This receptor chain uses TRBV20-1 and TRBJ1-5; 7 nucleotides in the junction match TRBD1. The sample taken for sequencing was PBMCs or T cells enriched from blood (not recorded which). In nucleotide form, the sequence is TGCAGTGCTACTGAGGGGGCTCAGCCCCAGCATTTT. Translated, this is CSATEGAQPQHF.